These 11 T cell receptor beta chains share one sample of origin, sequenced in a study of PD-1 blockade in classical Hodgkin lymphoma. Profiling relied on immunoSEQ multiplex PCR, and the TCRdb table lists in-frame clones only, not all of them. The table includes 15,000 to 20,000 clones, 70% to 75% detected once. Stated time point: cycle 4 day 1 (C4D1), after 6 weeks of nivolumab. Each of the patients experienced relapse following autologous stem cell transplantation, and their brentuximab vedotin exposure differed. Thawed PBMCs were the source of CD4+ T cells, purified by magnetic negative selection. The sequences come from CD4+ T cells from blood, collected before the fourth cycle of nivolumab. These receptors were collected from a human donor with classical Hodgkin lymphoma.

This clone has just a few counts. The CDR3 nucleotides are TGTGCCATCAGCGGCAGGGAGGGAGGTAATGAGCAGTTCTTC. Translating it yields CAISGREGGNEQFF. The chain uses TRBV10-3 and TRBJ2-1, with TRBD2 identical over 7 bases. The CDR3 contains 14 residues. The germline V gene has CDR1 ENHRY and CDR2 SYGVKD. V shed 6 bases and J 7 bases; nucleotides not matched to a gene: 9.

V is TRBV4-1 and J is TRBJ2-7; 9 bases align to TRBD2. The V and J ends lost 3 bases and 2 bases, in that order; junction bases with no gene match: 5. Germline CDR1 and CDR2: MGHRA and YSYEKL. CDR3 size: 15 residues. CDR3 sequence: CASSQTGTSPYEQYF. The CDR3 region has the DNA TGCGCCAGCAGCCAGACCGGGACTAGCCCCTACGAGCAGTACTTC.

The genes are TRBV19 and TRBJ2-5, with TRBD1 as a possible D gene (6 bases). Germline values: CDR1 LNHDA, CDR2 SQIVND (reference sequence). The CDR3 has 14 residues. The V end lost 2 bases, the J end lost 3 bases, and 10 bases lay between the germline ends. The CDR3, as DNA: TGTGCCAGTAGTATACCGGCAGGGGAAGAGACCCAGTACTTC. Translating it yields CASSIPAGEETQYF.

There are a few counts of this clone. V gene TRBV19 combines with J gene TRBJ1-5; D ambiguous. In germline, CDR1 is LNHDA, CDR2 SQIVND (reference sequence). Trimming cost V 5 bases and J 5 bases, with 13 bases left between them. The CDR3 consists of 14 residues. CDR3 coding DNA: TGTGCCAGTAGTTCCGGAGAATGGGATCAGCCCCAGCATTTT. Translation: CASSSGEWDQPQHF.

The chain uses TRBV10-3 and TRBJ2-3; D possibly corresponds to TRBD2 (5 bases). Germline CDR1 and CDR2: ENHRY and SYGVKD. The CDR3 is 13 residues long. The CDR3 bases are TGTGCGTCAAGGGAGCGCCTCACAGATACGCAGTATTTT. Its translation: CASRERLTDTQYF.

The sample holds a few counts of this clone. The V gene is TRBV18, the J gene TRBJ2-5; the D gene is possibly TRBD2 (5 bases). V lost 8 bases, J lost 5 bases, and 15 bases lay in between. The CDR3 has 13 residues. Germline lookup yields CDR1 KGHSH and CDR2 LQKENI. As DNA, the CDR3 is TGTGCCAGCGCTGGGAGTCAGAGGGAGACCCAGTACTTC. Amino acid sequence: CASAGSQRETQYF.

The chain employs TRBV2 and TRBJ2-5; a weak D match, TRBD2 (6 bases). The CDR3 length is 15 residues. The germline gives CDR1 SNHLY, CDR2 FYNNEI. V was clipped by 3 bases and J by 0 bases, with 11 bases between them. The chain's CDR3 is CASSEGLLYQETQYF. CDR3 nucleotide sequence: TGTGCCAGCAGTGAGGGACTTCTGTACCAAGAGACCCAGTACTTC.

The chain couples TRBV2 to TRBJ1-2; TRBD1 agrees at 7 bases. The V gene's germline CDR1 is SNHLY and CDR2 FYNNEI. J was trimmed by 8 bases and V by 4 bases; bases with no gene match: 7. CDR3 size: 13 residues. Written as DNA, the CDR3 is TGTGCCAGCAGTGTAGGACAGGCGGGGGGCTACACCTTC. Encoded protein: CASSVGQAGGYTF.

This chain connects TRBV5-1 to TRBJ1-2; D call uncertain. Looked up from germline, CDR1 is SGHRS and CDR2 is YFSETQ. Trimming took 6 bases from V and 4 from J, leaving 13 bases between them. This CDR3 has 13 amino acids. This CDR3 reads CASKAEETYGYTF. The CDR3 region has the DNA TGCGCCAGCAAGGCCGAGGAGACCTATGGCTACACCTTC.

This clone was counted a few times. V is TRBV5-6 and J is TRBJ2-5; 7 bases are a match to TRBD1. Germline CDR1 and CDR2: SGHDT and YYEEEE. The V gene end was trimmed by 4 bases and the J gene end by 5 bases; junction bases not matched to a gene: 2. The CDR3 sequence is 12 residues long. The CDR3 nucleotides read TGTGCCAGCAGCCTACAGGGGGAGACCCAGTACTTC. Protein product: CASSLQGETQYF.

This chain uses TRBV7-2 with TRBJ2-3, with TRBD2 identical over 10 bases. This CDR3 has 16 residues. The germline V gene has CDR1 SGHTA and CDR2 FQGNSA. Unmatched junction bases numbered 9, after V lost 5 bases and J lost 4 bases. CDR3 sequence: CASSHPGLARSDTQYF. CDR3 DNA: TGTGCCAGCAGCCACCCGGGACTAGCGAGATCAGATACGCAGTATTTT.